This TCR beta chain was retrieved from a study of graft-versus-host responses after intestinal transplantation. Study in general: In this cohort, recipients had multivisceral, liver-intestinal, or isolated intestinal transplants. Study-level findings and limits: GvH clones surfaced in recipient marrow, some emerging earlier in ileum or blood.

Data came from immunoSEQ multiplex PCR; TCRdb stores just in-frame clones and leaves some out. Seen here are around 100,000 clones, approximately 93% observed once, and the top ten hold 1.2%. With 0 bases removed from V and 0 bases from J, the gap between germline ends came to 6 bases. The CDR3 has 14 amino acids. Germline assignment: CDR1 MGHDK and CDR2 SYGVNS. On this clone: The antigen is not known.

The sequences come from unstimulated CD8+ T cells sorted from spleen or lymph node cells, collected before intestinal transplant. This sequence joins TRBV25-1 and TRBJ2-7; D is ambiguous. This sequence originates from a human donor who received an intestinal transplant. The CDR3 loop is CASSEYGNSYEQYF. In DNA, the CDR3 is TGTGCCAGCAGTGAATATGGGAACTCCTACGAGCAGTACTTC.